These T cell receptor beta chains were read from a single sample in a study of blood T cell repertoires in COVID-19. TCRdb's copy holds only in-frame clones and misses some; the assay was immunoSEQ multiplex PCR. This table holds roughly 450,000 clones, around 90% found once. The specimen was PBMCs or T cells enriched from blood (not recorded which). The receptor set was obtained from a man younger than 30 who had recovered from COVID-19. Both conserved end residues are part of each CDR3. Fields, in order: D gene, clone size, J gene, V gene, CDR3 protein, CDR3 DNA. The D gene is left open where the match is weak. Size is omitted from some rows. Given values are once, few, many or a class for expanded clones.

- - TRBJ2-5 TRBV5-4 CASTERREEETQYF TGTGCCAGCACCGAGCGCAGGGAGGAAGAGACCCAGTACTTC
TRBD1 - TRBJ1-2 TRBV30 CAWTGGRPVNYGYTF TGTGCCTGGACAGGGGGTCGTCCGGTGAACTATGGCTACACCTTC
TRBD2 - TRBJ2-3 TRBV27 CASSYLAVTDTQYF TGTGCTAGCAGTTACCTAGCGGTCACAGATACGCAGTATTTT
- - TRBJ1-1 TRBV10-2 CASSEQANTEAFF TGCGCCAGCAGTGAACAGGCGAACACTGAAGCTTTCTTT
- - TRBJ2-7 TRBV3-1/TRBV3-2 CASSQGLLREQYF TGTGCCAGCAGCCAAGGACTCCTCCGCGAGCAGTACTTC
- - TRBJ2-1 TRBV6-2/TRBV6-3 CASSYSLDSNEQFF TGTGCCAGCAGTTACTCGCTAGATTCCAATGAGCAGTTCTTC
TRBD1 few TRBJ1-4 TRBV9 CASSARRGQRNEKLFF TGTGCCAGCAGCGCACGCAGGGGACAGCGTAATGAAAAACTGTTTTTT
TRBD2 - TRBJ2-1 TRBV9 CASSVGGGGGNEQFF TGTGCCAGCAGCGTAGGGGGCGGGGGAGGAAATGAGCAGTTCTTC
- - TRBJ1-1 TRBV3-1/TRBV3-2 CASSQGKGVFF TGTGCCAGCAGCCAGGGAAAGGGGGTTTTCTTT
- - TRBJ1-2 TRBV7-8 CASSPPGGDYGYTF TGTGCCAGCAGCCCGCCGGGGGGCGACTATGGCTACACCTTC
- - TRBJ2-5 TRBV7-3 CASSPGMTGETQYF TGTGCCAGCAGCCCGGGAATGACAGGAGAGACCCAGTACTTC
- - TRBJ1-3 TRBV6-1 CASSEYGRSGNTIYF TGTGCCAGCAGTGAATACGGCAGGTCTGGAAACACCATATATTTT
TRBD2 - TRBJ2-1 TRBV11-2 CASSLQIGRSYVNEQFF TGTGCCAGCAGCTTACAGATCGGGAGGTCTTATGTTAATGAGCAGTTCTTC
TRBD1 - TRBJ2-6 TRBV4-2 CASKRTGGNRSGANVLTF TGTGCCAGCAAACGGACAGGGGGCAATCGCTCTGGGGCCAACGTCCTGACTTTC
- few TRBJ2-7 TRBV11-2 CASSLDVASYEQYF TGTGCCAGCAGCTTAGATGTAGCTAGCTACGAGCAGTACTTC
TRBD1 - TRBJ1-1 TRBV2 CASSPFQYRGHTEAFF TGTGCCAGCAGCCCTTTTCAATACAGGGGGCACACTGAAGCTTTCTTT
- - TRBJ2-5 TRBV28 CASREGAGETQYF TGTGCCAGCAGGGAGGGGGCGGGAGAGACCCAGTACTTC
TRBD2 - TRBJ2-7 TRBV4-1 CASSQPLRTSDYEQYF TGCGCCAGCAGCCAACCTCTGCGGACTAGCGACTACGAGCAGTACTTC
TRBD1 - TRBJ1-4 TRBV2 CASREDRVGEKLFF TGTGCCAGCAGAGAAGACAGGGTGGGTGAAAAACTGTTTTTT
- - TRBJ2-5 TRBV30 CALRRFQETQYF TGTGCCCTGAGGCGGTTCCAAGAGACCCAGTACTTC
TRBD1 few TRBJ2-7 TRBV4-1 CASSQGGSRDRDFLEQYF TGCGCCAGCAGCCAAGGTGGAAGCCGGGACAGGGATTTCCTCGAGCAGTACTTC
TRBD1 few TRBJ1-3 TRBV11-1 CASSLGQGTGNTIYF TGTGCCAGCAGCCTCGGACAGGGTACGGGAAACACCATATATTTT
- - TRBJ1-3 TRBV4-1 CASSQVWERRVSRGARNTIYF TGCGCCAGCAGCCAAGTCTGGGAAAGGAGGGTCAGCCGGGGGGCGCGAAACACCATATATTTT
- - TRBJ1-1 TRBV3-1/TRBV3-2 CASSQDSGNTEAFF TGTGCCAGCAGCCAAGACAGCGGGAACACTGAAGCTTTCTTT
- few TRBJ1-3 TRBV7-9 CASSPGRAGNTIYF TGTGCCAGCAGCCCCGGCAGGGCTGGAAACACCATATATTTT
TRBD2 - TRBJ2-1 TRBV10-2 CASTGLAGEQFF TGCGCCAGCACGGGACTAGCGGGAGAGCAGTTCTTC
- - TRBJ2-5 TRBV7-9 CASSSLTGRGETQYF TGTGCCAGCAGCTCACTTACAGGTCGCGGAGAGACCCAGTACTTC
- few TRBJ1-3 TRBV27 CASSRNSGNTIYF TGTGCCAGCAGCCGTAATTCTGGAAACACCATATATTTT
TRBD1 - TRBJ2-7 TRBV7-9 CASSFGDRLNEQYF TGTGCCAGCAGTTTCGGGGACAGGCTTAACGAGCAGTACTTC
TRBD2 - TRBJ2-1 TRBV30 CAWRTRLAGDNEQFF TGTGCCTGGAGGACCAGGCTAGCGGGGGACAATGAGCAGTTCTTC
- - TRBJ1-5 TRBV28 CASSLRGGRGNQPQHF TGTGCCAGCAGTTTGCGGGGTGGGAGGGGGAATCAGCCCCAGCATTTT
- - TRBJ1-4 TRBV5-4 CASSLAGAWTNEKLFF TGTGCCAGCAGCTTGGCTGGGGCGTGGACTAATGAAAAACTGTTTTTT
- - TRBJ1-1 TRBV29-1 CSADRNTEAFF TGCAGCGCGGACAGGAACACTGAAGCTTTCTTT
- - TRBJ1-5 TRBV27 CASSLSQTLNQPQHF TGTGCCAGCAGTTTATCCCAGACACTGAATCAGCCCCAGCATTTT
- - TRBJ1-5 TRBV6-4 CASSDSPGFQPQHF TGTGCCAGCAGTGACTCCCCAGGTTTTCAGCCCCAGCATTTT
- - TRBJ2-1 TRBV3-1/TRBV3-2 CASSQLRSGKQFF TGTGCCAGCAGCCAATTAAGGTCAGGGAAGCAGTTCTTC
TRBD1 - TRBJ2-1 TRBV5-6 CASSLRGTELYNEQFF TGTGCCAGCAGCTTGCGTGGGACAGAGTTATACAATGAGCAGTTCTTC
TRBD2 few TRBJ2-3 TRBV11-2 CASSLMAGGLDTQYF TGTGCCAGCAGCTTAATGGCGGGAGGGCTAGATACGCAGTATTTT
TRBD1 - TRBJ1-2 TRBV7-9 CASSLPLDRGHYGYTF TGTGCCAGCAGCTTACCCCTCGACAGGGGGCACTATGGCTACACCTTC
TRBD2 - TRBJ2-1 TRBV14 CASSQGLAVQFF TGTGCCAGCAGCCAAGGGCTAGCGGTGCAGTTCTTC
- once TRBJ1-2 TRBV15 CATGAGGGGYTF TGTGCCACCGGGGCGGGGGGCGGTGGCTACACCTTC
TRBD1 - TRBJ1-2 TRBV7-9 CASSLAPGQTVYGYTF TGTGCCAGCAGCTTAGCCCCGGGACAGACGGTTTATGGCTACACCTTC
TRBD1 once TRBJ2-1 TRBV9 CASSVNRGTYNEQFF TGTGCCAGCAGCGTAAACAGGGGGACCTACAATGAGCAGTTCTTC
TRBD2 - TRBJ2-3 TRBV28 CASAHSGGGRDTQYF TGTGCCAGCGCCCATAGCGGGGGGGGCCGAGATACGCAGTATTTT
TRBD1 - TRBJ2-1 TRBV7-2 CASSLTTGESYNEQFF TGTGCCAGCAGCTTAACCACAGGGGAATCCTACAATGAGCAGTTCTTC
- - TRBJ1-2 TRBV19 CASRATGNYGYTF TGTGCCAGTAGGGCGACCGGGAACTATGGCTACACCTTC
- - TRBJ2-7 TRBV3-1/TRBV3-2 CASSQDNRGSEQYF TGTGCCAGCAGCCAGGACAATCGGGGGAGCGAGCAGTACTTC
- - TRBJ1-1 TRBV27 CASNSVRAMNTEAFF TGTGCCAGCAATTCAGTCAGGGCCATGAACACTGAAGCTTTCTTT
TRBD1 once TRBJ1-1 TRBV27 CASSDRASEAFF TGTGCCAGCAGCGACAGGGCGTCTGAAGCTTTCTTT
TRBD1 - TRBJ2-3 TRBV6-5 CASSYSADRGTDTQYF TGTGCCAGCAGTTACTCGGCGGACAGGGGAACAGATACGCAGTATTTT
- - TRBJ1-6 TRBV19 CASSMGRDSPLHF TGTGCCAGTAGTATGGGCCGCGATTCACCCCTCCACTTT
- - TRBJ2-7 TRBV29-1 CSVVRQGSHEQYF TGCAGCGTTGTTCGACAAGGGAGCCACGAGCAGTACTTC
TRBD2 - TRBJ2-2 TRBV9 CASSVEGTSGGPGFGTGELFF TGTGCCAGCAGCGTAGAGGGGACTAGCGGGGGCCCCGGGTTTGGCACCGGGGAGCTGTTTTTT
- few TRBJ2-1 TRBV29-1 CSVYGLSSSYNEQFF TGCAGCGTATATGGACTTTCGAGCTCCTACAATGAGCAGTTCTTC
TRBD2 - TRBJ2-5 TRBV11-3 CASSQIIPGLAGEEGQTQYF TGTGCCAGCAGCCAAATTATACCGGGACTAGCGGGGGAAGAAGGGCAGACCCAGTACTTC
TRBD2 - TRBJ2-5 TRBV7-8 CASSLSLAGTAKTQYF TGTGCCAGCAGCTTAAGTCTAGCGGGGACCGCAAAGACCCAGTACTTC
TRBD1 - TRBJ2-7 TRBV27 CASSGRTGGMYEQYF TGTGCCAGCAGTGGACGGACAGGGGGCATGTACGAGCAGTACTTC
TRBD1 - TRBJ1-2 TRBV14 CASSQGQAYGYTF TGTGCCAGCAGCCAGGGACAGGCCTATGGCTACACCTTC
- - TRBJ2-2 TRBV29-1 CSVERSNTGELFF TGCAGCGTTGAGCGGTCGAACACCGGGGAGCTGTTTTTT